The 16 T cell receptor beta chains reported below all come from one sample, sequenced in a study of cytomegalovirus exposure and HLA in healthy donors. Clones were sequenced by immunoSEQ multiplex PCR, and TCRdb holds only the in-frame ones, with some missing. The table has almost 75,000 clones, 85% seen once. The specimen sequenced was PBMCs. The source of these receptors is a man in his thirties or forties in good health and CMV-seronegative.

This chain connects TRBV7-3 to TRBJ1-1; D not resolved. CDR1 and CDR2 from the germline V gene are SGHTA and FQGTGA. Between the trimmed V and J ends, which lost 0 bases and 3 bases, there was a span of 5 bases. The CDR3 is 13 residues long. The CDR3, as DNA: TGTGCCAGCAGCTTAACGGTAGACACTGAAGCTTTCTTT. Amino acids: CASSLTVDTEAFF.

V is TRBV29-1 and J is TRBJ2-5, with TRBD2 identical over 7 bases. The CDR3 is made up of 14 amino acids. After removal of 4 bases from V and 1 base from J, the junction contained 6 bases not matched to a gene. CDR1 is SQVTM and CDR2 is ANQGSEA in the germline V gene. CDR3 protein: CSVAGGGTQETQYF. In DNA form, the CDR3 reads TGCAGCGTTGCCGGGGGAGGGACCCAAGAGACCCAGTACTTC.

This clone showed up just a few times. V and J are TRBV27 and TRBJ1-1; possibly TRBD1 for D (5 bases). The CDR3 loop spans 14 amino acids. V shed 5 bases and J shed 3 bases, with 13 bases lying between them. CDR1 is MNHEY, CDR2 SMNVEV, per germline (reference sequence). The CDR3 spells CASSADSFYTEAFF. CDR3 DNA: TGTGCCAGCAGTGCCGACAGCTTTTACACTGAAGCTTTCTTT.

The J gene is TRBJ2-1, the V gene TRBV28, with 10 positions matching TRBD1. Germline CDR1 is MDHEN and CDR2 is SYDVKM. The CDR3 loop spans 14 amino acids. The ends lost 9 bases at V and 6 bases at J; junction bases unmatched: 8. CDR3: CASSSGTGVNEQFF. The CDR3 DNA is TGTGCCAGTTCTTCCGGGACAGGGGTCAATGAGCAGTTCTTC.

This clone was recorded once. V gene TRBV4-1 combines with J gene TRBJ1-1; D not certain. V was clipped by 4 bases and J by 1 base, with 10 bases between them. This CDR3 comprises 14 residues. Germline V lookup: CDR1 MGHRA, CDR2 YSYEKL. CDR3: CASSRLTPNTEAFF. CDR3 nucleotides: TGCGCCAGCAGCCGCTTGACACCGAACACTGAAGCTTTCTTT.

J is TRBJ2-7 and V is TRBV5-1; D is possibly TRBD1 (6 bases). The V end was cut by 4 bases, the J end by 2 bases, with 13 bases between. Germline CDR1 and CDR2: SGHRS and YFSETQ. This CDR3 contains 14 residues. The CDR3 region has the DNA TGCGCCAGCAGCGTTACAGGGAGACCCTACGAGCAGTACGTC. Its protein is CASSVTGRPYEQYV.

This clone showed up many times. The CDR3 loop is CASSMPTGGFIEEAFF. The CDR3 DNA is TGTGCCAGCAGTATGCCTACAGGGGGCTTCATCGAGGAAGCTTTCTTT. The rearrangement links TRBV25-1 to TRBJ1-1; 9 nucleotides match TRBD1. Germline V lookup: CDR1 MGHDK, CDR2 SYGVNS. CDR3 size: 16 residues. V was pared by 5 bases and J by 8 bases, with 15 bases of the junction left unmatched.

This clone was detected a few times. The rearrangement joins TRBV10-1 to TRBJ1-1; a weak D match, TRBD1 (5 bases). Germline V gene lookup returns CDR1 WNHNN and CDR2 SYGVQD (reference sequence). V was shortened by 5 bases and J by 11 bases, with 24 bases between the two germline ends. CDR3 length: 15 residues. The CDR3 bases are TGCGCCAGCAGTCTCTCGAGCGGGGGAACAGGTGGGGCTTTCTTT. Its translation: CASSLSSGGTGGAFF.

The chain couples TRBV7-2 to TRBJ2-6; 8 bases agree with TRBD1. CDR1 and CDR2 (germline): SGHTA, FQGNSA. This CDR3 has 15 residues. With V trimmed by 8 bases and J by 1 base, 4 bases remained unmatched. CDR3 in amino acids: CASARQGSGANVLTF. As DNA, the CDR3 is TGTGCCAGCGCGCGACAGGGGTCTGGGGCCAACGTCCTGACTTTC.

The sample holds a few counts of this clone. V and J are TRBV6-5 and TRBJ2-7; D perhaps matches TRBD2 (6 bases). The CDR3 is made up of 13 amino acids. V lost 4 bases and J 3 bases, leaving 10 bases between the germline ends. Per germline, CDR1 MNHEY and CDR2 SVGAGI. CDR3: CASSWGLRYEQYF. Here the CDR3 DNA reads TGTGCCAGCAGTTGGGGACTTCGCTACGAGCAGTACTTC.

The chain uses TRBV10-3 and TRBJ2-5, with a possible D match to TRBD2 (7 bases). Germline V lookup: CDR1 ENHRY, CDR2 SYGVKD. The germline V and J ends were trimmed by 9 bases and 1 base, with 12 bases remaining between them. This CDR3 region has 13 residues. The CDR3 here is CAIGGAGQETQYF. The CDR3 bases are TGTGCCATTGGGGGGGCAGGCCAAGAGACCCAGTACTTC.

In this sample, this clone turned up a few times. The chain has TRBV2 and TRBJ1-2; TRBD1 might be the D (5 bases). In germline, CDR1 is SNHLY, CDR2 FYNNEI. CDR3 length: 12 residues. V lost 3 bases and J 8 bases, leaving 10 bases between the germline ends. The CDR3 here is CASSEGRQGYTF. The CDR3 nucleotides read TGTGCCAGCAGTGAGGGCAGACAGGGCTACACCTTC.

This chain joins TRBV7-2 and TRBJ2-2; TRBD1 agrees at 8 bases. V trimming: 0 bases; J trimming: 9 bases; junction bases outside the gene matches: 12. The CDR3 spans 17 residues. Germline CDR1 SGHTA, CDR2 FQGNSA. Here the CDR3 reads CASSLAGDRGHAWELFF. The CDR3 bases are TGTGCCAGCAGCTTAGCTGGCGACAGGGGACACGCGTGGGAGCTGTTTTTT.

This clone came up once. This rearrangement joins TRBV7-9 to TRBJ1-5; unclear D gene. This CDR3 has 15 residues. CDR1 and CDR2 (germline): SEHNR, FQNEAQ (reference sequence). V was shortened by 2 bases and J by 2 bases, with 10 bases between the two germline ends. CDR3 region: CASSLTGTGNQPQHF. The CDR3 DNA is TGTGCCAGCAGCTTAACGGGAACCGGCAATCAGCCCCAGCATTTT.

This chain connects TRBV7-2 to TRBJ2-1, with a weak D call TRBD2 (6 bases). V lost 3 bases and J lost 7, with 13 bases in between. Germline-derived CDR1 and CDR2 are SGHTA and FQGNSA. CDR3 length: 14 residues. CDR3 residues: CASSLVAGKNEQFF. CDR3 nucleotides: TGTGCCAGCAGCTTGGTCGCGGGAAAAAATGAGCAGTTCTTC.

J is TRBJ1-1 and V is TRBV6-5; maybe TRBD1 (6 bases). V was shortened by 2 bases and J by 6 bases, with 13 bases between the two germline ends. Looked up from germline, CDR1 is MNHEY and CDR2 is SVGAGI. This CDR3 has 14 amino acids. In nucleotides, the CDR3 is TGTGCCAGCAGTTACACTTGGCAGGGGTCTGAAGCTTTCTTT. It specifies CASSYTWQGSEAFF.